The clone carrying this TCR beta chain was seen a single time. Its target is unknown. This sample is part of a study of cytomegalovirus exposure and HLA in healthy donors. Primers: 60 Vbeta forward and 13 Jbeta reverse. Sequenced by immunoSEQ multiplex PCR; TCRdb stores in-frame clones only, minus some. The sample lists 200,000 to 250,000 clones; about 83% were seen once. V lost 6 bases and J lost 3; bases outside the gene matches: 4. Looked up from germline, CDR1 is MDHEN and CDR2 is SYDVKM. The CDR3 contains 14 residues. Absent from the records is this donor's CMV serostatus. Study results and limitations: Researchers reported that a few CMV-associated chains were confirmed in vitro as CMV antigen-specific. Analyses of presence and absence presupposed an approximately uniform sequencing depth across donors. Later analysis indicated greater clonal expansion among HLA-associated TCR beta chains than among equally common other chains.

V usage is TRBV28 and J usage is TRBJ2-7; 11 bases agree with TRBD1. The material sequenced was PBMCs. This TCR was recovered from a human donor in good health. The CDR3 DNA reads TGTGCCAGCAGCACCGGGACAGGGGGCTACGAGCAGTACTTC. It encodes CASSTGTGGYEQYF.